This T cell receptor (beta chain) was found in a study of shared clonotypes between healthy human individuals. Only in-frame clones appear in the TCRdb table, and some are missing; sequencing was by immunoSEQ multiplex PCR. This sample has about 680,000 clones, with 92% found just once. Only CD45RO-negative cells positively selected for CCR7 counted as naive CD8 cells, so terminally differentiated effector memory CD45RA+ cells were excluded. The sequence came from a man younger than 40 in good health. The specimen was naive CD8+ T cells sorted from blood.

The CDR3 DNA sequence: TGTGCCAGCCGGTTGCTTTCCTACAATGAGCAGTTCTTC. Protein: CASRLLSYNEQFF. J is TRBJ2-1 and V is TRBV7-9, with no clear D. The CDR3 covers 13 residues. V shed 8 bases and J shed 1 base, with 9 bases lying between them. From germline, CDR1 is SEHNR and CDR2 FQNEAQ (reference sequence).